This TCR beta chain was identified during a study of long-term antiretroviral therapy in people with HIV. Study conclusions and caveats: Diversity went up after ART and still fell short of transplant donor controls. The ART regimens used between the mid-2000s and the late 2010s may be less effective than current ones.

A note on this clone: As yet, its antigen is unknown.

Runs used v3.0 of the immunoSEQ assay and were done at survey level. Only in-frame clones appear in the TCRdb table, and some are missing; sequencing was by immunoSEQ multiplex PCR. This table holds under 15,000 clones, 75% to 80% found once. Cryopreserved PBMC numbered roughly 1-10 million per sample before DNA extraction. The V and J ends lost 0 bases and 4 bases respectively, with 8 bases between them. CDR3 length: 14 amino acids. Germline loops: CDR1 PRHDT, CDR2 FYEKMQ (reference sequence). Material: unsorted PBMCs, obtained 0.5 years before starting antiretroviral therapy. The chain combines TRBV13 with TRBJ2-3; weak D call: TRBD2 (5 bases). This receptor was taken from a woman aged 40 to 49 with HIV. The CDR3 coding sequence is TGTGCCAGCAGCTTAGGAAGCGGTGCAGATACGCAGTATTTT. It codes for CASSLGSGADTQYF.